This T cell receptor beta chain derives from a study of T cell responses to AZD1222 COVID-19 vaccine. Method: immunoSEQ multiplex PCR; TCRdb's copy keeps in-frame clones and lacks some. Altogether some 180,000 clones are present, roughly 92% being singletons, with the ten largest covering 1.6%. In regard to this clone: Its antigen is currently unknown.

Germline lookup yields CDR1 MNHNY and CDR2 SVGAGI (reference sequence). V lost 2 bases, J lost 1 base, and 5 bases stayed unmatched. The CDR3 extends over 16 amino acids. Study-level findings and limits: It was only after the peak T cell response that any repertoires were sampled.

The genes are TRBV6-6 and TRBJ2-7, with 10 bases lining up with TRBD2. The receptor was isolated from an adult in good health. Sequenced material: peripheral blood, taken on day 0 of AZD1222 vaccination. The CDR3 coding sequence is TGTGCCAGCAGTTACGCTCAGCGGGAGGGATCCTACGAGCAGTACTTC. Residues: CASSYAQREGSYEQYF.